This T cell receptor beta chain was observed in a study of blood T cell repertoires in COVID-19. Turning to the study itself: The samples span acute and convalescent COVID-19 from the United States, Italy and Spain. PBMCs, B-cell-depleted T cells, or T cells were the source of the cDNA or gDNA that made up the material.

Cohorts were determined from participant-reported clinical history. This clone has more than one count but fewer than ten. Assay: immunoSEQ multiplex PCR; the TCRdb copy retains only in-frame clones and omits some. Among a few hundred thousand clones listed, 87% were seen once. Deletions cut 3 bases from V and 4 bases from J, with 13 bases between. The CDR3 extends over 14 amino acids. Per the germline V gene, CDR1 is SGDLS and CDR2 is YYNGEE. This clonotype originated in a woman aged 25 to 39 who had recovered from COVID-19. The sequenced material came from PBMCs or T cells enriched from blood (not recorded which). The rearrangement joins TRBV9 to TRBJ1-1; D may be TRBD1 (6 bases). The CDR3 DNA sequence: TGTGCCAGCAGCGACGCACAGGGTGCCACTGAAGCTTTCTTT. This gives the protein CASSDAQGATEAFF.